The 23 T cell receptor beta chains below all came from one sample that was sequenced in a study of PD-1 blockade in classical Hodgkin lymphoma. Patients all relapsed after autologous stem cell transplantation, and there was variation in brentuximab vedotin exposure. The authors enriched CD8+ T cells from thawed PBMCs via magnetic negative selection. Clones were sequenced by immunoSEQ multiplex PCR, and TCRdb holds only the in-frame ones, with some missing. The sample lists roughly 12,000 clones, under 85% occurring once. Material: CD8+ T cells from blood, obtained at baseline. The receptor source for this set is a human donor with classical Hodgkin lymphoma.

This chain uses TRBV13 with TRBJ2-5, with D perhaps given as TRBD1 or TRBD2 (6 bases each). Germline V gene data show CDR1 as PRHDT and CDR2 as FYEKMQ (reference sequence). The CDR3 is made up of 14 amino acids. Between the trimmed V and J ends, which lost 4 bases and 5 bases, there was a span of 14 bases. CDR3 amino acids: CASSSIGGEETQYF. CDR3 coding DNA: TGTGCCAGCAGCTCCATCGGGGGCGAGGAGACCCAGTACTTC.

The V call is TRBV9, the J call TRBJ2-7, with D tentatively TRBD1 or TRBD2 (6 bases each). Between the trimmed V and J ends, which lost 3 bases and 3 bases, there was a span of 10 bases. CDR3 length: 13 amino acids. Germline-derived CDR1 and CDR2 are SGDLS and YYNGEE. CDR3 in DNA: TGTGCCAGCAGCGAGGGGGGACACTACGAGCAGTACTTC. Translating gives CASSEGGHYEQYF.

This chain uses TRBV4-2 with TRBJ2-7; a possible D gene is TRBD2 (5 bases). Trimming took 4 bases from V and 0 from J, leaving 16 bases between them. The CDR3 sequence is 16 residues long. Germline V gene data show CDR1 as LGHNA and CDR2 as YNFKEQ. The CDR3 nucleotides read TGTGCCAGCAGCCCAGAGGGTCCGGGGAGCTCCTACGAGCAGTACTTC. Protein sequence: CASSPEGPGSSYEQYF.

The chain links TRBV4-3 to TRBJ2-2, with a weak D call TRBD1 (5 bases). Germline V gene lookup returns CDR1 LGHNA and CDR2 YSLEER. V lost 4 bases to trimming and J lost 4 bases, with 10 bases between them. CDR3 length equals 14 residues. DNA of the CDR3: TGCGCCAGCAGCCCAGGGTGGGGCACCGGGGAGCTGTTTTTT. Translating it yields CASSPGWGTGELFF.

The genes are TRBV29-1 and TRBJ2-3; 9 bases align to TRBD2. CDR3 length: 18 residues. Germline CDR1 SQVTM, CDR2 ANQGSEA. V shed 7 bases and J 3 bases; nucleotides not matched to a gene: 20. Here the CDR3 reads CSAVGRLAGRLLTDTQYF. The CDR3 nucleotides are TGCAGCGCCGTAGGGCGGCTAGCGGGGAGATTATTGACAGATACGCAGTATTTT.

CDR3 DNA sequence: TGTGCCAGCAACTCCTACTATGGCTACACCTTC. Protein: CASNSYYGYTF. The chain employs TRBV6-6 and TRBJ1-2; D unclear. The V gene's germline CDR1 is MNHNY and CDR2 SVGAGI (reference sequence). V was trimmed by 7 bases and J by 3 bases, leaving 6 bases between them. This CDR3 region has 11 residues.

V is TRBV7-8 and J is TRBJ2-4, with D maybe TRBD1 (7 bases). V dropped 1 base and J dropped 9 bases, with 16 bases sitting between them. This CDR3 has 15 residues. CDR1 is SGHVS and CDR2 is FQNEAQ in the germline V gene. CDR3 bases: TGTGCCAGCAGCTTAGTTCCAGGGGGGCAAAGCATTCAGTACTTC. Its protein product is CASSLVPGGQSIQYF.

The V and J genes are TRBV4-1 and TRBJ2-3, with D possibly being TRBD1 (5 bases). Germline V gene data show CDR1 as MGHRA and CDR2 as YSYEKL. The CDR3 is 15 amino acids. V gave up 0 bases and J gave up 6 bases, with 13 bases separating them. The CDR3 DNA reads TGCGCCAGCAGCCAAGAGGAAGGGGCCTCCGATACGCAGTATTTT. Its translation is CASSQEEGASDTQYF.

This chain uses TRBV7-2 with TRBJ1-1; D ambiguous. Germline V gene data show CDR1 as SGHTA and CDR2 as FQGNSA. V was trimmed by 2 bases and J by 3 bases, leaving 13 bases between them. This CDR3 is built from 15 residues. As DNA, the CDR3 is TGTGCCAGCAGCTTATTGTGGGCGCGGGACACTGAAGCTTTCTTT. Its protein is CASSLLWARDTEAFF.

This rearrangement joins TRBV9 to TRBJ2-1; possibly TRBD1 for D (6 bases). V was trimmed by 0 bases and J by 9 bases, leaving 13 bases between them. CDR3 size: 14 residues. Germline CDR1 SGDLS, CDR2 YYNGEE. The CDR3 is CASSVADGGFEQFF. DNA of the CDR3: TGTGCCAGCAGCGTAGCAGATGGGGGCTTTGAGCAGTTCTTC. Variable domain in full (rest from reference TRBV9 and TRBJ2-1): DSGVTQTPKHLITATGQRVTLRCSPRSGDLSVYWYQQSLDQGLQFLIQYYNGEERAKGNILERFSAQQFPDLHSELNLSSLELGDSALYFCASSVADGGFEQFFGPGTRLTVL.

This chain uses TRBV5-8 with TRBJ2-2; no firm D call. V lost 4 bases and J 5 bases, leaving 12 bases between the germline ends. Germline V CDR1 and CDR2: SGHTS, YDEGEE. The CDR3 extends over 14 amino acids. This CDR3 reads CASSPSATTGELFF. The CDR3 DNA is TGTGCCAGCAGCCCATCGGCTACTACCGGGGAGCTGTTTTTT.

This clone was recorded a few times. The genes are TRBV7-9 and TRBJ1-1; D is ambiguous. Germline-derived CDR1 and CDR2 are SEHNR and FQNEAQ (reference sequence). The CDR3 totals 13 residues. V was cut by 5 bases and J by 4 bases, with 11 bases left in between. The CDR3 DNA is TGTGCCAGCAGCGCCGAGGTGGTCACTGAAGCTTTCTTT. Translation gives CASSAEVVTEAFF.

The V call is TRBV28, the J call TRBJ2-5, with 11 bases that match TRBD2. TRBJ2-7 matches the DNA end more closely, so the J call is doubtful. This CDR3 is 15 amino acids long. Germline assignment: CDR1 MDHEN and CDR2 SYDVKM. The CDR3 protein is CASSGGTSGNYEQYF. CDR3 DNA: TGTGCCAGCAGTGGAGGGACTAGCGGAAACTACGAGCAGTACTTC.

The CDR3 loop is CASSPSGPRPLGRYEQYF. For the CDR3, the DNA is TGTGCCAGCAGCCCCAGTGGGCCGCGCCCCCTGGGCCGCTACGAGCAGTACTTC. This rearrangement joins TRBV14 to TRBJ2-7, with D unclear. Looked up from germline, CDR1 is SGHDN and CDR2 is FVKESK. V lost 4 bases and J 3 bases, leaving 25 bases between the germline ends. There are 18 residues in the CDR3.

In the case of this clone: At one boundary the junction diverges from the germline segment, which might be a read error. This chain uses TRBV11-2 with TRBJ2-7, with unresolved D. Germline values: CDR1 SGHAT, CDR2 FQNNGV. CDR3 size: 13 residues. The CDR3 region has the DNA TGTGCCAGCAGGGCGAACTGGTCCTACGAGCAGTGCTTC. Its protein product is CASRANWSYEQCF.

The chain links TRBV5-6 to TRBJ1-1, with no clear D. V lost 0 bases, J lost 3 bases, and 6 bases lay in between. This CDR3 is built from 13 residues. The V gene's germline CDR1 is SGHDT and CDR2 YYEEEE. The CDR3 loop is CASSLEFDTEAFF. The DNA for the CDR3 is TGTGCCAGCAGCTTGGAGTTCGACACTGAAGCTTTCTTT.

The chain is built from TRBV5-5 and TRBJ1-2, with a possible D match to TRBD1 (6 bases). Germline CDR1 SGHKS, CDR2 YYEKEE (reference sequence). Trimming took off 6 bases at V and 8 bases at J, with 14 bases between the two ends. This CDR3 contains 12 residues. For the CDR3, the DNA is TGTGCCAGCATACCTAAGGGGGGCGGCTACACCTTC. Translated, it gives CASIPKGGGYTF.

J is TRBJ2-7 and V is TRBV18; possibly TRBD1 for D (5 bases). The CDR3 totals 14 residues. V was cut by 8 bases and J by 7 bases, with 21 bases left in between. Germline V gene sequence: CDR1 KGHSH, CDR2 LQKENI. The CDR3 coding sequence is TGTGCCAGCATGGACATTCTTTCACCTTATGAGCAGTACTTC. Translating gives CASMDILSPYEQYF.

The chain uses TRBV5-6 and TRBJ2-5; 7 nucleotides align to TRBD1. Germline-derived CDR1 and CDR2 are SGHDT and YYEEEE. There are 17 residues in the CDR3. Trimming took 5 bases from V and 0 from J; bases not matched to a gene: 13. The CDR3 region has the DNA TGTGCCAGCAGAACCTTACCAGGGGGAACAAACCAAGAGACCCAGTACTTC. Its translation: CASRTLPGGTNQETQYF.

The chain carries TRBV2 and TRBJ1-1, with 8 bases identical to TRBD1. Germline-derived CDR1 and CDR2 are SNHLY and FYNNEI. After removal of 6 bases from V and 10 bases from J, the junction contained 10 bases not matched to a gene. The CDR3 is 13 residues long. CDR3 DNA sequence: TGTGCCAGCAGAATTCAGGGGGCGCAGGTAGCTTTCTTT. This codes for CASRIQGAQVAFF.

The genes are TRBV5-1 and TRBJ1-5, with a weak D call TRBD1 (6 bases). This CDR3 contains 14 residues. The V gene's germline CDR1 is SGHRS and CDR2 YFSETQ. Trimming removed 4 bases from V and 6 bases from J, with 14 bases in between. This chain's CDR3 is CASSQDRDIQPQHF. The CDR3 nucleotides are TGCGCCAGCAGCCAAGACCGGGACATTCAGCCCCAGCATTTT. Variable domain in full (rest from reference TRBV5-1 and TRBJ1-5): KAGVTQTPRYLIKTRGQQVTLSCSPISGHRSVSWYQQTPGQGLQFLFEYFSETQRNKGNFPGRFSGRQFSNSRSEMNVSTLELGDSALYLCASSQDRDIQPQHFGDGTRLSIL.

This clone appeared once. This chain connects TRBV29-1 to TRBJ2-3, with 7 positions matching TRBD2. Germline V CDR1 and CDR2: SQVTM, ANQGSEA. This CDR3 has 15 residues. The trim removed 5 bases at V and 4 bases at J, leaving 12 bases unmatched. The CDR3 sequence is CSVPHRLAGSDTQYF. The CDR3 DNA is TGCAGCGTTCCCCACCGACTAGCCGGATCAGATACGCAGTATTTT.

This sequence joins TRBV9 and TRBJ1-1; D gene uncertain. The germline CDR1 and CDR2 sequences are SGDLS and YYNGEE. V shed 0 bases and J shed 1 base, with 10 bases lying between them. The CDR3 has 15 residues. CDR3 amino acids: CASSVDHSRNTEAFF. The CDR3 DNA follows: TGTGCCAGCAGCGTAGATCACAGTCGGAACACTGAAGCTTTCTTT. The full variable domain, completed using reference TRBV9 and TRBJ1-1, is DSGVTQTPKHLITATGQRVTLRCSPRSGDLSVYWYQQSLDQGLQFLIQYYNGEERAKGNILERFSAQQFPDLHSELNLSSLELGDSALYFCASSVDHSRNTEAFFGQGTRLTVV.